This TCR beta chain stems from a study of T cell responses to AZD1222 COVID-19 vaccine. Some clones are missing from TCRdb's copy, which holds only in-frame ones; the method was immunoSEQ multiplex PCR. The table lists 200,000 to 250,000 clones, around 94% of them singletons. Study results and limitations: After the peak T cell response, and only then, were repertoires sampled. When two AZD1222 doses had been given, Spike-specific TCR breadth and depth rose.

Germline trimming cut 5 bases from V and 6 bases from J; bases unmatched to any gene: 12. Germline V gene data show CDR1 as SGHTA and CDR2 as FQGNSA. This CDR3 comprises 17 residues. As for this clone: As yet, its antigen is unknown.

This specimen consisted of peripheral blood, obtained 28 days after the second dose of the MenACWY control vaccine. This receptor was obtained from an adult who received the MenACWY meningococcal vaccine as a control. The V call is TRBV7-2, the J call TRBJ2-2, with 10 bases fitting TRBD2. The CDR3 loop reads CASSPLLLAGVSGELFF. CDR3 DNA sequence: TGTGCCAGCAGCCCATTACTTCTAGCGGGGGTTTCCGGGGAGCTGTTTTTT.